The count of the clone carrying this T cell receptor (beta chain) is one. Antigen unknown. Produced via immunoSEQ multiplex PCR; TCRdb's table is partial and in-frame only. The sample lists over 95,000 clones, around 93% occurring once. Germline-derived CDR1 and CDR2 are SSHAT and FNYEAQ (reference sequence). The CDR3 is made up of 15 amino acids. V was pared by 5 bases and J by 4 bases, with 7 bases of the junction left unmatched. These data belong to a study of siplizumab effects on memory and regulatory T cells. Study results and caveats: Solely a minor proportion of alloreactive clones could be assigned to unstimulated subsets.

This chain links TRBV7-7 with TRBJ2-1; 8 bases line up with TRBD2. Sequencing input: non-Treg CD4+ T cells sorted from blood. This clonotype was obtained from a human donor in good health. CDR3 DNA: TGTGCCAGCAGCCCTCTAGCGGGCCTTTACAATGAGCAGTTCTTC. It is translated as CASSPLAGLYNEQFF.